Listed below are T cell receptor beta chains from one sample, sequenced in a study of control samples from healthy donors and cancer patients. Sequenced by immunoSEQ multiplex PCR; TCRdb stores in-frame clones only, minus some. This sample carries about 100,000 clones, more than 80% of them seen once, and the ten largest clones take more than 7%. The sequenced sample was blood. These TCRs come from a man younger than 35 in good health. The CDR3 runs from the conserved cysteine through the conserved F or W. Clone size, where shown, is once, few, many, or a class for clones that have expanded.

J: TRBJ1-2; V: TRBV29-1; size: NA; CDR3: CSADRGLNYGYTF
J: TRBJ1-1; V: TRBV5-8; size: NA; CDR3: CASSRQGWTEAFF
J: TRBJ2-1; V: TRBV11-2; size: NA; CDR3: CASINIRGGEQFF
J: TRBJ1-5; V: TRBV2; size: NA; CDR3: CARSYAGGNQPQHF
J: TRBJ1-2; V: TRBV30; size: NA; CDR3: CAWEQGNYGYTF
J: TRBJ1-2; V: TRBV4-1; size: NA; CDR3: CASSQAGPGLDYGYTF
J: TRBJ1-2; V: TRBV6-6; size: NA; CDR3: CASSYNGGGFGYTF
J: TRBJ2-7; V: TRBV5-1; size: NA; CDR3: CASSPHSGPAGGYEQYF
J: TRBJ1-2; V: TRBV27; size: NA; CDR3: CASSLGTGINYGYTF
J: TRBJ2-2; V: TRBV7-2; size: NA; CDR3: CASSPANTGELFF
J: TRBJ1-2; V: TRBV4-1; size: NA; CDR3: CASSPGGRGGAPGGYTF
J: TRBJ2-3; V: TRBV18; size: NA; CDR3: CASSPGQGVGTDTQYF
J: TRBJ1-5; V: TRBV30; size: NA; CDR3: CAWPYRVGRDNQPQHF
J: TRBJ1-2; V: TRBV2; size: NA; CDR3: CASSEPDYGYTF
J: TRBJ1-1; V: TRBV7-8; size: NA; CDR3: CASSRAPHSTGQLNTEAFF
J: TRBJ2-3; V: TRBV10-3; size: NA; CDR3: CATRREREASSTDTQYF
J: TRBJ2-7; V: TRBV5-1; size: NA; CDR3: CASSRETGAYEQYF
J: TRBJ2-6; V: TRBV4-1; size: NA; CDR3: CASSQAQVGSGANVLTF
J: TRBJ1-5; V: TRBV19; size: NA; CDR3: CASKRTGSDNQPQHF
J: TRBJ1-2; V: TRBV11-2; size: NA; CDR3: CASTLGEDGYTF
J: TRBJ1-1; V: TRBV9; size: NA; CDR3: CASSVGSSEAFF
J: TRBJ1-2; V: TRBV12-3/TRBV12-4; size: NA; CDR3: CASSFDRGGYTF
J: TRBJ1-2; V: TRBV7-6; size: NA; CDR3: CASSLGQALSNNYGYTF
J: TRBJ1-1; V: TRBV5-6; size: NA; CDR3: CASSFNRLTGTEAFF
J: TRBJ2-2; V: TRBV30; size: NA; CDR3: CAWTAPNTGELFF
J: TRBJ1-1; V: TRBV15; size: NA; CDR3: CATSRDVGRHTEAFF
J: TRBJ2-7; V: TRBV27; size: NA; CDR3: CASSLPGTDFEQYF
J: TRBJ2-1; V: TRBV10-3; size: NA; CDR3: CAIMASGNNEQFF
J: TRBJ2-1; V: TRBV5-1; size: NA; CDR3: CASSLAGSYSLNEQFF
J: TRBJ2-5; V: TRBV29-1; size: NA; CDR3: CSVEYLGDRGYQETQYF
J: TRBJ1-1; V: TRBV6-2/TRBV6-3; size: NA; CDR3: CASSYGLGASEAFF
J: TRBJ1-2; V: TRBV6-5; size: NA; CDR3: CASHYGPTGGGGYTF
J: TRBJ2-7; V: TRBV6-1; size: once; CDR3: CASSEGGGTYEQYF
J: TRBJ1-2; V: TRBV6-1; size: NA; CDR3: CASSERTGGYGYTF
J: TRBJ1-3; V: TRBV7-8; size: few; CDR3: CASSALSGAPGNTIYF
J: TRBJ2-5; V: TRBV18; size: NA; CDR3: CASSPRSGGVQETQYF
J: TRBJ1-1; V: TRBV7-9; size: NA; CDR3: CASSYKMNTEAFF
J: TRBJ2-1; V: TRBV24-1; size: NA; CDR3: CATSDPRTGNDEQFF
J: TRBJ1-5; V: TRBV10-3; size: once; CDR3: CAISEAGLEPQHF
J: TRBJ1-1; V: TRBV18; size: NA; CDR3: CASSPRGIQDTEAFF
J: TRBJ2-7; V: TRBV7-2; size: NA; CDR3: CASSLRGRGRPSYEQYF
J: TRBJ1-1; V: TRBV5-1; size: few; CDR3: CASSLDVNTEAFF
J: TRBJ1-4; V: TRBV13; size: NA; CDR3: CASSLKILGGLFF
J: TRBJ1-4; V: TRBV30; size: NA; CDR3: CAWRAATNEKLFF
J: TRBJ2-1; V: TRBV5-1; size: NA; CDR3: CASSSYNEQFF
J: TRBJ2-7; V: TRBV7-9; size: NA; CDR3: CAIAGVLKYEQYF
J: TRBJ1-1; V: TRBV7-2; size: NA; CDR3: CASKGQGRRTEAFF